The present entry profiles one T cell receptor (beta chain) with its context. Its antigen is not known. This sample is drawn from a study of shared clonotypes between healthy human individuals. The CDR3 contains 15 residues. V was clipped by 2 bases and J by 0 bases; unmatched bases: 0. Per the germline V gene, CDR1 is MDHEN and CDR2 is SYDVKM. Selected positively for CCR7 and CD45RO-negative, naive CD8 cells excluded terminally differentiated effector memory CD45RA+ cells. Generated by immunoSEQ multiplex PCR, the TCRdb table keeps only in-frame clones and is missing some. Here the sample spans 2 million to 2.5 million clones, about 95% being singletons. General study results and limits: Only blood was sampled; tissue repertoires likely differ. About 5% of naive CD4 clonotypes were shared across four donors.

The TCR was taken from a man aged 18 to 29 in good health. V is TRBV28 and J is TRBJ2-3, with TRBD2 matching over 9 bases. The specimen sequenced was naive CD8+ T cells sorted from blood. This chain's CDR3 is CASSLLAGSTDTQYF. DNA for the CDR3: TGTGCCAGCAGTTTACTAGCGGGAAGCACAGATACGCAGTATTTT.